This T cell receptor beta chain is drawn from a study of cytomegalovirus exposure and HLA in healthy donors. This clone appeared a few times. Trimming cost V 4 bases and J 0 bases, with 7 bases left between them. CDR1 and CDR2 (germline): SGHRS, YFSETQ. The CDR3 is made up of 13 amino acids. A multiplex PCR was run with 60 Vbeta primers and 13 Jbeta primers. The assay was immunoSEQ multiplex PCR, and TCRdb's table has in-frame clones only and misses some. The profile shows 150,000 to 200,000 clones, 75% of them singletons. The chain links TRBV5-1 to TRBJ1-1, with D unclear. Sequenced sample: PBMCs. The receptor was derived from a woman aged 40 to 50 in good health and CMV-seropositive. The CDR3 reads CASSGSMNTEAFF. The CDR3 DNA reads TGCGCCAGCAGCGGGAGTATGAACACTGAAGCTTTCTTT. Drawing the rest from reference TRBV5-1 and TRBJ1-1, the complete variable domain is KAGVTQTPRYLIKTRGQQVTLSCSPISGHRSVSWYQQTPGQGLQFLFEYFSETQRNKGNFPGRFSGRQFSNSRSEMNVSTLELGDSALYLCASSGSMNTEAFFGQGTRLTVV.